Listed here are 15 T cell receptor beta chains from one sample, sequenced in a study of vaccination and CD4 T cells after COVID-19. The antigens these receptors bind are not known. Treatment given: roughly 10-day PBMC culture with coronavirus spike peptide pools or control peptides (ViraFEST assay). Ahead of the COVID-19 pandemic (2011-2018), the CD4+ T cells of the unexposed donor were collected. CD4+ T cells that had been cultured provided DNA sequenced with the Oncomine TCR Beta short-read assay. From the PCR reads, TCRdb called clonotypes with MiXCR, one entry per CDR3 protein. This repertoire shows approximately 7,000 distinct CDR3 sequences, roughly 50% found once; its top ten account for approximately 31%. Sequencing input: CD4+ T cells from blood, cultured in vitro. These receptors were collected from a human donor in good health.

The chain joins TRBV5-6 to TRBJ2-7; the match to TRBD1 covers 7 bases. The germline CDR1 and CDR2 sequences are SGHDT and YYEEEE. Trimming cost V 7 bases and J 4 bases; bases outside gene matches: 5. The CDR3 is 12 residues long. Here the CDR3 DNA reads TGTGCCAGCGGGCCAGGGGGTTACGAGCAGTACTTC. Protein: CASGPGGYEQYF.

This clonotype was recorded only once. This chain joins TRBV20-1 and TRBJ1-1; perhaps TRBD1 as D (5 bases). Between the trimmed V and J ends, which lost 0 bases and 0 bases, there was a span of 14 bases. From germline, CDR1 is DFQATT and CDR2 SNEGSKA (reference sequence). This CDR3 has 16 residues. CDR3 residues: CSAREGTRGMNTEAFF. CDR3 nucleotide sequence: TGCAGTGCTAGAGAGGGTACGAGGGGTATGAACACTGAAGCTTTCTTT.

The CDR3 region is CSVERSRGYGYTF. DNA of the CDR3: TGCAGCGTTGAACGATCCAGGGGCTATGGCTACACCTTC. This sequence joins TRBV29-1 and TRBJ1-2; D may be TRBD1 (6 bases). V was cut by 2 bases and J by 4 bases, with 11 bases left in between. Per the germline V gene, CDR1 is SQVTM and CDR2 is ANQGSEA. The CDR3 covers 13 residues.

The rearrangement uses TRBV6-2 or TRBV6-3 and TRBJ2-3, with D perhaps TRBD1 or TRBD2 (6 bases each). The CDR3 contains 14 residues. V gave up 6 bases and J gave up 3 bases, with 13 bases separating them. The germline V gene has CDR1 MNHEY and CDR2 SVGEGT. CDR3 DNA: TGTGCCAGCAGCCCGTCGGGGGCGACAGATACGCAGTATTTT. This encodes CASSPSGATDTQYF.

In this sample, this clonotype turned up a few times. CDR3 sequence (DNA): TGTGCCAGCAGTTCACCGTTAGCGGGCCGCACAGATACGCAGTATTTT. It translates to CASSSPLAGRTDTQYF. V usage is TRBV27 and J usage is TRBJ2-3; 7 nucleotides agree with TRBD2. V lost 4 bases, J lost 1 base, and 8 bases stayed unmatched. This CDR3 spans 16 amino acids. Germline values: CDR1 MNHEY, CDR2 SMNVEV (reference sequence).

The chain combines TRBV20-1 with TRBJ2-1, with D uncertain. Trimming shortened V by 6 bases and J by 6 bases, and 18 bases separated the two germline ends. The CDR3 sequence is 14 residues long. Germline CDR1 is DFQATT and CDR2 is SNEGSKA (reference sequence). The CDR3 DNA is TGCAGTGCCCCAGGACGCCCGTCCGGCAATGAGCAGTTCTTC. This translates into CSAPGRPSGNEQFF.

This clonotype was counted only a few times. The chain employs TRBV6-1 and TRBJ1-5, with TRBD1 as a possible D gene (5 bases). In germline, CDR1 is MNHNS, CDR2 SASEGT. The germline V and J ends were trimmed by 5 bases and 4 bases, with 6 bases remaining between them. The CDR3 is 12 residues long. CDR3 sequence reads: CASSQGNQPQHF. For the CDR3, the DNA is TGTGCCAGCAGTCAGGGAAATCAGCCCCAGCATTTT.

V is TRBV28 and J is TRBJ1-5, with a weak D call TRBD1 (5 bases). The V and J ends lost 6 bases and 6 bases respectively, with 15 bases between them. Per germline, CDR1 MDHEN and CDR2 SYDVKM. The CDR3 totals 14 residues. CDR3 nucleotide sequence: TGTGCCAGCAGCCGGGACCTAGGCCTTCAGCCCCAGCATTTT. Translation gives CASSRDLGLQPQHF. Together with reference TRBV28 and TRBJ1-5, the CDR3 gives the full variable domain: DVKVTQSSRYLVKRTGEKVFLECVQDMDHENMFWYRQDPGLGLRLIYFSYDVKMKEKGDIPEGYSVSREKKERFSLILESASTNQTSMYLCASSRDLGLQPQHFGDGTRLSIL.

V and J are TRBV10-2 and TRBJ1-2; tentative D call: TRBD1 (5 bases). Germline V lookup: CDR1 WSHSY, CDR2 SAAADI. The CDR3 covers 11 residues. Deletions cut 8 bases from V and 6 bases from J, with 10 bases between. The CDR3 protein is CASSLGDGYTF. Written as DNA, the CDR3 is TGCGCCAGCTCGCTGGGGGATGGCTACACCTTC.

This clonotype was counted only a few times. This chain joins TRBV6-2 or TRBV6-3 and TRBJ1-3; D is possibly TRBD1 (5 bases). The CDR3 sequence is 15 residues long. The V end was cut by 7 bases, the J end by 0 bases, with 13 bases between. CDR1 and CDR2 from the germline V gene are MNHEY and SVGEGT. This CDR3 is CASTLGPDSGNTIYF. CDR3 nucleotide sequence: TGTGCCAGCACCTTGGGGCCGGACTCTGGAAACACCATATATTTT.

V usage is TRBV6-5 and J usage is TRBJ1-2, with TRBD1 identical over 10 bases. This CDR3 is 18 amino acids long. The junction had 13 bases not matched to a gene; V was cut back by 4 bases and J by 2 bases. CDR1 MNHEY and CDR2 SVGAGI come from the germline V gene. The CDR3 DNA reads TGTGCCAGCAGTTCCGGACAGGGGGTTCAAAGGGTAAACTATGGCTACACCTTC. Protein sequence: CASSSGQGVQRVNYGYTF.

V and J are TRBV19 and TRBJ1-1, with D unclear. V lost 5 bases, J lost 6 bases, and 10 bases lay in between. The germline gives CDR1 LNHDA, CDR2 SQIVND (reference sequence). The CDR3 runs 12 residues. CDR3 amino acids: CASSWGGPEAFF. CDR3 nucleotide sequence: TGTGCCAGTAGTTGGGGTGGCCCTGAAGCTTTCTTT. The complete variable domain, with remaining parts taken from reference TRBV19 and TRBJ1-1, reads DGGITQSPKYLFRKEGQNVTLSCEQNLNHDAMYWYRQDPGQGLRLIYYSQIVNDFQKGDIAEGYSVSREKKESFPLTVTSAQKNPTAFYLCASSWGGPEAFFGQGTRLTVV.

V and J are TRBV28 and TRBJ1-6, with D uncertain. The CDR3 contains 14 residues. Between the trimmed V and J ends, which lost 6 bases and 9 bases, there was a span of 15 bases. Germline V gives CDR1 MDHEN, CDR2 SYDVKM. As DNA, the CDR3 is TGTGCCAGCAGAGAGGGTACTGGAAGTTCACCCCTCCACTTT. Residues: CASREGTGSSPLHF.

This clonotype was recorded a few times. The rearrangement links TRBV11-2 to TRBJ1-6; D is possibly TRBD1 (6 bases). The CDR3 runs 15 residues. The germline V and J ends were trimmed by 0 bases and 13 bases, with 16 bases remaining between them. Germline lookup yields CDR1 SGHAT and CDR2 FQNNGV. The CDR3 DNA follows: TGTGCCAGCAGCTTAGACATGGGGGGCCGGGGTCCCCTCCACTTT. Its protein is CASSLDMGGRGPLHF.

This clonotype has more than one count but fewer than ten. CDR3 sequence reads: CASSPGTLDSPLHF. CDR3 nucleotide sequence: TGTGCCAGCAGTCCCGGGACTCTAGATTCACCCCTCCACTTT. The rearrangement uses TRBV28 and TRBJ1-6, with D tentatively TRBD1 (5 bases). The CDR3 totals 14 residues. The V and J ends lost 5 bases and 8 bases respectively, with 13 bases between them. The germline V gene encodes CDR1 MDHEN and CDR2 SYDVKM.